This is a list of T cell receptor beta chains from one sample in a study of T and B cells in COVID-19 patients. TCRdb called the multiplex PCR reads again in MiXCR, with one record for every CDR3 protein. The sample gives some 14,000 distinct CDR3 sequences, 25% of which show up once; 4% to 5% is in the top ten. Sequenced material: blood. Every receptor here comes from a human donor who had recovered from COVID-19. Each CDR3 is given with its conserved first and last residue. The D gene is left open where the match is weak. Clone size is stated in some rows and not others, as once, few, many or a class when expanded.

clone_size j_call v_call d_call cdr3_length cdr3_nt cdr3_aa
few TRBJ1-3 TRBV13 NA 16 TGTGCCAGCAGCCTTATCATTGGGGGAACTGGAAACACCATATATTTT CASSLIIGGTGNTIYF
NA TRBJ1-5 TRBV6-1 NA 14 TGTGCCAGCAGTTTACCGGGACTCAATCAGCCCCAGCATTTT CASSLPGLNQPQHF
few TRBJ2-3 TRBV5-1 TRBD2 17 TGCGCCAGCAGCCCCGGACTAGCGGGAGGGCCGACAGATACGCAGTATTTT CASSPGLAGGPTDTQYF
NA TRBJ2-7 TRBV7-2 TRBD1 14 TGTGCCAGCAGCTCGGACAGGGGGATGTACGAGCAGTACTTC CASSSDRGMYEQYF
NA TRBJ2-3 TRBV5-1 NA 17 TGCGCCAGCAGCTTGGCCGAGGGTGCGATTAAGTCGGATACGCAGTATTTT CASSLAEGAIKSDTQYF
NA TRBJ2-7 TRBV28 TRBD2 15 TGTGCCAGCAGTCCCACTAGCGGGGGTTTCCACGAGCAGTACTTC CASSPTSGGFHEQYF
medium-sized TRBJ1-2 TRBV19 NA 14 TGTGCCAGTACCTCCCGGGACGGGAACTATGGCTACACCTTC CASTSRDGNYGYTF
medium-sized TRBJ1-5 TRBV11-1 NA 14 TGTGCCAGCAGCTTATCGGCTGATGATCAGCCCCAGCATTTT CASSLSADDQPQHF
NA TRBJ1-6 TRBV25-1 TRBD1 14 TGTGCCAGCAGCGAGGACAGGGCAAATTCACCCCTCCACTTT CASSEDRANSPLHF
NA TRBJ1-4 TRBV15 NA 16 TGTGCCACCAGCAGAGCTTTGACGGGAGACAATGAAAAACTGTTTTTT CATSRALTGDNEKLFF
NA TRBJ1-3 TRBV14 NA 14 TGTGCCAGCAGCCGACGACACTCTGGAAACACCATATATTTT CASSRRHSGNTIYF
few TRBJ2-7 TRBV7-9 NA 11 TGTGCCAGCAGCTTACAAGGCCGGCTGGACTTC CASSLQGRLDF
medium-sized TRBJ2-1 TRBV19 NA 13 TGTGCCAGTACCGATGGGGTGGGCCATGAGCAGTTCTTC CASTDGVGHEQFF
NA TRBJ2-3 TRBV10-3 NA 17 TGTGCCATCAGTGAGTTCAGGGGGGGGTTGAGCACAGATACGCAGTATTTT CAISEFRGGLSTDTQYF
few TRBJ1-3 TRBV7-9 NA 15 TGTGCCAGCAGCCTCCGGGACGCCCAGTCAGACACCATATATTTT CASSLRDAQSDTIYF
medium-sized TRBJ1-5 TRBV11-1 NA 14 TGTGCCAGCAGCTTAGCAGGACCCCATCAGCCCCAGCATTTT CASSLAGPHQPQHF
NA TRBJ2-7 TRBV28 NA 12 TGTGCCAGTTGGGGGCAGGGAGGCGAGCAGTACTTC CASWGQGGEQYF